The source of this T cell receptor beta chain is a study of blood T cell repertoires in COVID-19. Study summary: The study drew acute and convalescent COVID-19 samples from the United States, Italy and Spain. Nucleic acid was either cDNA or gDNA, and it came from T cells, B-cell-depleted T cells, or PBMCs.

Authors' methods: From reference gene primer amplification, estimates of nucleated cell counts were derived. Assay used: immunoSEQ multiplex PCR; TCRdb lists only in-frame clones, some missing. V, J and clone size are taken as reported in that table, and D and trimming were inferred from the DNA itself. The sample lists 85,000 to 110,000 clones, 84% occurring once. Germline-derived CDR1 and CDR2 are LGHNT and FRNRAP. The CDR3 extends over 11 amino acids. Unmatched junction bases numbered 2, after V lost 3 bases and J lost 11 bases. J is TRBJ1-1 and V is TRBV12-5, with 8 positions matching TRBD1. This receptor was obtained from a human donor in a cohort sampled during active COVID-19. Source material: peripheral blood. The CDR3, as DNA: TGTGCTAGTGGTTTCCGGACAGGGGCTTTCTTT. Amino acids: CASGFRTGAFF.